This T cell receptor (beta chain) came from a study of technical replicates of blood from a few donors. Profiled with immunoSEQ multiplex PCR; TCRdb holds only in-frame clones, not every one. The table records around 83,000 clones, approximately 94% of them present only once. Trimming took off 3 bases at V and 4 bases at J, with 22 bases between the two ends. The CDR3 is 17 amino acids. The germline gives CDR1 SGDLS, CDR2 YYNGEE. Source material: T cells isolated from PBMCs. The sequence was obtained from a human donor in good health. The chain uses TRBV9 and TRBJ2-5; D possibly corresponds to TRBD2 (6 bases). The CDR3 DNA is TGTGCCAGCAGCGCCAGGGACTCGAGAGGATGGTCAGAGACCCAGTACTTC. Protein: CASSARDSRGWSETQYF.